The 2 T cell receptor beta chains below all came from one sample that was sequenced in a study of blood T cell repertoires in COVID-19. TCRdb's table, derived via immunoSEQ multiplex PCR, lists solely in-frame clones and lacks some. The table lists roughly 97,000 clones, approximately 85% of them singletons, with around 4.8% in the top ten. The material sequenced was peripheral blood. These receptors all stem from a man between 60 and 75 years old with acute or convalescent COVID-19.

In DNA, the CDR3 is TGCGCCAGCAGCACGGGGGACGCCCGGGAAGCTTTCTTT. Its translation is CASSTGDAREAFF. The chain employs TRBV5-1 and TRBJ1-1; TRBD1 is a possible D gene (5 bases). Germline loops: CDR1 SGHRS, CDR2 YFSETQ. Trimming removed 4 bases from V and 8 bases from J, with 15 bases in between. The length of the CDR3 is 13 residues.

The chain has TRBV6-5 and TRBJ1-2, with D unresolved. CDR3 length equals 16 residues. Germline values: CDR1 MNHEY, CDR2 SVGAGI. The germline V and J ends were trimmed by 3 bases and 2 bases, with 16 bases remaining between them. CDR3 amino acids: CASSYQAADGNYGYTF. CDR3 sequence (DNA): TGTGCCAGCAGTTATCAGGCAGCCGACGGAAACTATGGCTACACCTTC.